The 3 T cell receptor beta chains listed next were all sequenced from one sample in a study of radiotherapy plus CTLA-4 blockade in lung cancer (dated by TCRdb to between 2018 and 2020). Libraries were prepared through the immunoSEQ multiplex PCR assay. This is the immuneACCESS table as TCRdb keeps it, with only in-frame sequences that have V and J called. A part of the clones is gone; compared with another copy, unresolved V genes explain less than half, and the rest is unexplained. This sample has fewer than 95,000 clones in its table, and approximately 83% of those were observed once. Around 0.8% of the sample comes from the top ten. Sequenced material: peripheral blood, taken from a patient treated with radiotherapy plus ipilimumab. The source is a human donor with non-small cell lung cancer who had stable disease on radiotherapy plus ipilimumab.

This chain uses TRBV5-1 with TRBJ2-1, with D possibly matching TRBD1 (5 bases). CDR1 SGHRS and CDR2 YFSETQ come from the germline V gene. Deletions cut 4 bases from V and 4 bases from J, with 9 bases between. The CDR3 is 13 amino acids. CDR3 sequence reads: CASSHSGYNEQFF. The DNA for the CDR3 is TGCGCCAGCAGCCATTCAGGGTACAATGAGCAGTTCTTC.

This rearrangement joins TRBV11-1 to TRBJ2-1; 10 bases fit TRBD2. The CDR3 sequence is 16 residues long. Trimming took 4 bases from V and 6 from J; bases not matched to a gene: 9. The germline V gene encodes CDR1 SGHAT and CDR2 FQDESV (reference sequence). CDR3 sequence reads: CASSSPGLAVPNEQFF. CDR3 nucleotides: TGTGCCAGCAGCTCCCCCGGACTAGCGGTGCCCAATGAGCAGTTCTTC. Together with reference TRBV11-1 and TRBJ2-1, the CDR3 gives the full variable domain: EAEVAQSPRYKITEKSQAVAFWCDPISGHATLYWYRQILGQGPELLVQFQDESVVDDSQLPKDRFSAERLKGVDSTLKIQPAELGDSAMYLCASSSPGLAVPNEQFFGPGTRLTVL.

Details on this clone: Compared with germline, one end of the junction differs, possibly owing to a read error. The CDR3 coding sequence is TGTGTCAGCAGCCCCCAGGGCAGGGGGCTTACTGAAGCTTTCTTT. Encoded protein: CVSSPQGRGLTEAFF. This rearrangement joins TRBV9 to TRBJ1-1, with 8 bases lining up with TRBD1. Germline CDR1 and CDR2: SGDLS and YYNGEE. The CDR3 covers 15 residues.